This is a list of T cell receptor beta chains from one sample in a study of monozygotic twins with inflammatory bowel disease. TCRdb re-called the 5' RACE reads; one entry per CDR3 protein, DNA not given. This sample's clone table lists some 160,000 distinct CDR3 sequences. The material sequenced was blood. Receptor source: a human donor with ulcerative colitis or Crohn's disease, or a healthy co-twin of an affected twin (not recorded which). Both conserved end residues are part of each CDR3. The order of the fields is J gene, V gene, CDR3 protein.

j_call: TRBJ2-2
v_call: TRBV5-1
cdr3_aa: CASSPRAGGPYTGELFF

j_call: TRBJ2-7
v_call: TRBV27
cdr3_aa: CASKDTSSYEQYF

j_call: TRBJ1-3
v_call: TRBV13
cdr3_aa: CASSLRGNTIYF

j_call: TRBJ1-6
v_call: TRBV7-2
cdr3_aa: CASSGQGANSPLNF

j_call: TRBJ2-7
v_call: TRBV9
cdr3_aa: CASSVGPSYEQYF

j_call: TRBJ2-2
v_call: TRBV20-1
cdr3_aa: CSARQGRWNTGELFF

j_call: TRBJ2-5
v_call: TRBV5-6
cdr3_aa: CASSFSQETQYF

j_call: TRBJ2-4
v_call: TRBV12-3/TRBV12-4
cdr3_aa: CASSPGPTETLLSKNIQYF

j_call: TRBJ2-1
v_call: TRBV10-3
cdr3_aa: CAIADHHNEQFF

j_call: TRBJ1-2
v_call: TRBV27
cdr3_aa: CASSPWDREGYGYTF

j_call: TRBJ2-4
v_call: TRBV5-1
cdr3_aa: CASSLAARINIQYF

j_call: TRBJ1-6
v_call: TRBV12-3/TRBV12-4
cdr3_aa: CACRLTGGRGPLHF

j_call: TRBJ1-3
v_call: TRBV7-2
cdr3_aa: CASSMGQSSGNTIYF

j_call: TRBJ2-2
v_call: TRBV12-3/TRBV12-4
cdr3_aa: CASSLVRGGTGELFF

j_call: TRBJ2-4
v_call: TRBV12-3/TRBV12-4
cdr3_aa: CASSPRQLAKNIQYF

j_call: TRBJ2-5
v_call: TRBV7-2
cdr3_aa: CASSLGFGTSLGFAQYF

j_call: TRBJ2-1
v_call: TRBV7-2
cdr3_aa: CASSPTSRYNEQFF

j_call: TRBJ2-5
v_call: TRBV20-1
cdr3_aa: CSARDLQGETQYF

j_call: TRBJ2-3
v_call: TRBV7-3
cdr3_aa: CASSTSGRRADTQYF

j_call: TRBJ1-1
v_call: TRBV6-5
cdr3_aa: CASSYSMTGVGTEAFF

j_call: TRBJ2-1
v_call: TRBV6-1
cdr3_aa: CASSLKPPGLAGGGEQFF

j_call: TRBJ1-2
v_call: TRBV5-1
cdr3_aa: CASSSASPTLNYGYTF

j_call: TRBJ2-1
v_call: TRBV27
cdr3_aa: CASTASVYYNEQFF

j_call: TRBJ1-4
v_call: TRBV3-1
cdr3_aa: CASSQAGDGKLFF

j_call: TRBJ2-1
v_call: TRBV12-3/TRBV12-4
cdr3_aa: CASSLMGSGAYNEQFF

j_call: TRBJ1-5
v_call: TRBV6-2/TRBV6-3
cdr3_aa: CASSYRPEGYQPQHF

j_call: TRBJ2-5
v_call: TRBV5-5
cdr3_aa: CASSFGARETQYF

j_call: TRBJ2-2
v_call: TRBV27
cdr3_aa: CASSLGKGSNTGELFF

j_call: TRBJ2-5
v_call: TRBV5-1
cdr3_aa: CASSLGEGWERETQYF

j_call: TRBJ1-1
v_call: TRBV20-1
cdr3_aa: CSASLGGSTTEAFF

j_call: TRBJ1-1
v_call: TRBV27
cdr3_aa: CASRFTEVNTEAFF

j_call: TRBJ2-7
v_call: TRBV5-1
cdr3_aa: CASSLGRLNGQYF

j_call: TRBJ2-5
v_call: TRBV5-1
cdr3_aa: CASSLMSGQETQYF

j_call: TRBJ2-3
v_call: TRBV20-1
cdr3_aa: CSAARPPLAEGTDTQYF

j_call: TRBJ1-1
v_call: TRBV10-3
cdr3_aa: CAIHSGGGGGQAFF

j_call: TRBJ2-1
v_call: TRBV29-1
cdr3_aa: CSVAGQPSYNEQFF

j_call: TRBJ2-5
v_call: TRBV3-1
cdr3_aa: CASSHKLLLVETQYF

j_call: TRBJ2-7
v_call: TRBV28
cdr3_aa: CASKMGRGVGEQYF

j_call: TRBJ2-3
v_call: TRBV5-1
cdr3_aa: CASSLPLAGGEADTQYF

j_call: TRBJ1-1
v_call: TRBV5-1
cdr3_aa: CASRFGGTNTEAFF

j_call: TRBJ1-1
v_call: TRBV5-1
cdr3_aa: CASSLEGGMSTEAFF

j_call: TRBJ2-7
v_call: TRBV7-9
cdr3_aa: CASSLPGGKQYF

j_call: TRBJ1-2
v_call: TRBV11-2
cdr3_aa: CASSFGQSGTGYTF

j_call: TRBJ2-7
v_call: TRBV20-1
cdr3_aa: CSARELAGGFYEQYF

j_call: TRBJ2-7
v_call: TRBV30
cdr3_aa: CAWSSRSYEQYF

j_call: TRBJ2-7
v_call: TRBV29-1
cdr3_aa: CSVEDQTSGRRYEQYF

j_call: TRBJ1-2
v_call: TRBV7-2
cdr3_aa: CASSLDRATNYGYTF

j_call: TRBJ2-3
v_call: TRBV20-1
cdr3_aa: CSASNQGNSGRRSTDTQYF

j_call: TRBJ2-7
v_call: TRBV28
cdr3_aa: CASSPSRVASGEQYF

j_call: TRBJ1-5
v_call: TRBV12-3/TRBV12-4
cdr3_aa: CASSLLGRGTQPQHF

j_call: TRBJ2-2
v_call: TRBV28
cdr3_aa: CASSWTGGNAGELFF

j_call: TRBJ2-2
v_call: TRBV20-1
cdr3_aa: CSARDPNRAAGELFF

j_call: TRBJ2-7
v_call: TRBV28
cdr3_aa: CASSRTGKRYEQYF

j_call: TRBJ2-3
v_call: TRBV10-2
cdr3_aa: CASSDRARTDTQYF

j_call: TRBJ1-2
v_call: TRBV25-1
cdr3_aa: CASSEWWDGYTF

j_call: TRBJ2-7
v_call: TRBV5-1
cdr3_aa: CASSLRGPYEQYF

j_call: TRBJ2-1
v_call: TRBV12-3/TRBV12-4
cdr3_aa: CASSLASGGAYEQFF

j_call: TRBJ1-6
v_call: TRBV25-1
cdr3_aa: CASKGQATNSPLHF

j_call: TRBJ1-6
v_call: TRBV25-1
cdr3_aa: CASSEYIHGPGNNSPLHF